This T cell receptor beta chain was sequenced during a study of T cell repertoires in cytomegalovirus infection. At the level of the study: The public TCR beta signatures pointed to both CMV infection and matching HLA type. General study findings and limits: Clonotypes of TCR beta that were HLA-C-restricted and CMV-specific dominated the ex vivo response. Adding up the frequency of public TCR beta families identified people who carried CMV plus the relevant HLA.

A single record per CDR3 protein comes from TCRdb applying MiXCR to the reads. Counted here are around 450,000 distinct CDR3 sequences, around 10% occurring once; the ten biggest clones make up 9.5% to 13%. Germline CDR1 and CDR2: ENHRY and SYGVKD. The CDR3 has 15 residues. With 6 bases removed from V and 3 bases from J, the gap between germline ends came to 18 bases. This clonotype was seen a handful of times. Its antigen remains unidentified. The clonotype originates from a human donor in good health (CMV status not recorded). Some clones in this sample may be carry-over from other donors' samples. The chain uses TRBV10-3 and TRBJ2-7; either TRBD1 or TRBD2 may fit D (5 bases each). The sequenced material came from PBMCs. As DNA, the CDR3 is TGTGCCATCAGCAATTCCGGGACGAGATTCTACGAGCAGTACTTC. Its protein product is CAISNSGTRFYEQYF.